These T cell receptor beta chains were read from a single sample in a study of early T cells in non-severe SARS-CoV-2 infection. Via MiXCR, TCRdb re-called the 5' RACE reads, giving one row per CDR3 protein. Of about 18,000 distinct CDR3 sequences in the sample, under 6.5% are singletons; the top ten hold just under 6.5%. Material for sequencing was whole blood. The receptors were gathered from an adult who was a healthcare worker with PCR-confirmed SARS-CoV-2 infection or an uninfected control (not recorded which). The CDR3 runs from the conserved cysteine through the conserved F or W. Each record gives: clone size, J gene, D gene, V gene, CDR3 length, CDR3 DNA, CDR3 protein. The D gene is left open where the match is weak. Clone size is shown for a subset of rows, as once, few, many or a class of expanded clone.

clone size: many; J gene: TRBJ1-5; D gene: NA; V gene: TRBV3-1; CDR3 length: 15; CDR3 DNA: TGTGCCAGCAGCCAAGACGGATCTAGCAATCAGCCCCAGCATTTT; CDR3 protein: CASSQDGSSNQPQHF
clone size: NA; J gene: TRBJ2-7; D gene: NA; V gene: TRBV20-1; CDR3 length: 13; CDR3 DNA: TGCAGTGCTGGGATCCATCTGGCATACGAGCAGTACTTC; CDR3 protein: CSAGIHLAYEQYF
clone size: many; J gene: TRBJ2-1; D gene: TRBD2; V gene: TRBV24-1; CDR3 length: 22; CDR3 DNA: TGTGCCACCAGTGATTTGCATGTCCACGAACGTAGCGGGGGCTCCTCCTACAATGAGCAGTTCTTC; CDR3 protein: CATSDLHVHERSGGSSYNEQFF
clone size: many; J gene: TRBJ2-5; D gene: TRBD2; V gene: TRBV6-1; CDR3 length: 17; CDR3 DNA: TGTGCCAGCAGTGATGTGGTGGGACTAGCGGGAGGAGAGACCCAGTACTTC; CDR3 protein: CASSDVVGLAGGETQYF
clone size: many; J gene: TRBJ2-1; D gene: NA; V gene: TRBV19; CDR3 length: 13; CDR3 DNA: TGTGCCAGTAAGGGAGATTCCTACAATGAGCAGTTCTTC; CDR3 protein: CASKGDSYNEQFF
clone size: many; J gene: TRBJ1-2; D gene: NA; V gene: TRBV7-9; CDR3 length: 15; CDR3 DNA: TGTGCCAGCAGCTCCCGACTGCTAGCTAACTATGGCTACACCTTC; CDR3 protein: CASSSRLLANYGYTF
clone size: many; J gene: TRBJ1-5; D gene: NA; V gene: TRBV6-1; CDR3 length: 14; CDR3 DNA: TGTGCCAGCAGTGGGGATACGGCTCATCAGCCCCAGCATTTT; CDR3 protein: CASSGDTAHQPQHF
clone size: many; J gene: TRBJ2-7; D gene: NA; V gene: TRBV5-1; CDR3 length: 14; CDR3 DNA: TGCGCCAGCAGATCCGGGGTTCCCTCCTACGAGCAGTACTTC; CDR3 protein: CASRSGVPSYEQYF
clone size: many; J gene: TRBJ2-3; D gene: TRBD2; V gene: TRBV12-3/TRBV12-4; CDR3 length: 16; CDR3 DNA: TGTGCCAGCGCTCCGGCCCGAGCGGGAGGCACAGATACGCAGTATTTT; CDR3 protein: CASAPARAGGTDTQYF
clone size: NA; J gene: TRBJ2-3; D gene: NA; V gene: TRBV30; CDR3 length: 15; CDR3 DNA: TGTGCCTGGGCAAGCGGCGCCTCCGGCACAGATACGCAGTATTTT; CDR3 protein: CAWASGASGTDTQYF
clone size: many; J gene: TRBJ2-2; D gene: TRBD2; V gene: TRBV19; CDR3 length: 16; CDR3 DNA: TGTGCCAGTAAAGAGACTAGCGGGAGTCGAGTCGGGGAGCTGTTTTTT; CDR3 protein: CASKETSGSRVGELFF
clone size: few; J gene: TRBJ2-7; D gene: NA; V gene: TRBV29-1; CDR3 length: 12; CDR3 DNA: TGCAGCGCCGCCAGGGACTCCTACGAGCAGTACTTC; CDR3 protein: CSAARDSYEQYF
clone size: many; J gene: TRBJ1-1; D gene: NA; V gene: TRBV9; CDR3 length: 18; CDR3 DNA: TGTGCCAGCAGCGTAGGCCCCGGCTACAGGGCCGGGGACACTGAAGCTTTCTTT; CDR3 protein: CASSVGPGYRAGDTEAFF
clone size: NA; J gene: TRBJ2-7; D gene: TRBD2; V gene: TRBV20-1; CDR3 length: 14; CDR3 DNA: TGCAGTGCTAGTAAACTAGCGGGAGTAGGCGAGCAGTACTTC; CDR3 protein: CSASKLAGVGEQYF
clone size: few; J gene: TRBJ2-6; D gene: NA; V gene: TRBV7-8; CDR3 length: 17; CDR3 DNA: TGTGCCAGCAGCTTAGTACCCCACAGGTCTGGGGCCAACGTCCTGACTTTC; CDR3 protein: CASSLVPHRSGANVLTF
clone size: many; J gene: TRBJ2-7; D gene: NA; V gene: TRBV11-2; CDR3 length: 14; CDR3 DNA: TGTGCCAGCAGCCTCGGGCCAGGAGGGTACGAGCAGTACTTC; CDR3 protein: CASSLGPGGYEQYF
clone size: many; J gene: TRBJ2-1; D gene: TRBD2; V gene: TRBV7-9; CDR3 length: 17; CDR3 DNA: TGTGCCAGCAGCGCGAATTCACTAGCGGGAGTTACCAATGAGCAGTTCTTC; CDR3 protein: CASSANSLAGVTNEQFF
clone size: many; J gene: TRBJ2-5; D gene: NA; V gene: TRBV11-2; CDR3 length: 16; CDR3 DNA: TGTGCCAGCACCTCTTCCGTGGGAAGGGGGCAAGAGACCCAGTACTTC; CDR3 protein: CASTSSVGRGQETQYF
clone size: many; J gene: TRBJ2-3; D gene: NA; V gene: TRBV30; CDR3 length: 11; CDR3 DNA: TGTGCCTGGAGCTACGGAGATACGCAGTATTTT; CDR3 protein: CAWSYGDTQYF
clone size: many; J gene: TRBJ2-7; D gene: TRBD2; V gene: TRBV20-1; CDR3 length: 15; CDR3 DNA: TGCAGTGCTAGAGGGGCCCTAGCGGATAGCTACGAGCAGTACTTC; CDR3 protein: CSARGALADSYEQYF
clone size: many; J gene: TRBJ1-5; D gene: NA; V gene: TRBV7-3; CDR3 length: 13; CDR3 DNA: TGTGCCAGCAGCTTAGAACAGAATCAGCCCCAGCATTTT; CDR3 protein: CASSLEQNQPQHF
clone size: many; J gene: TRBJ2-1; D gene: NA; V gene: TRBV19; CDR3 length: 13; CDR3 DNA: TGTGCCAGTAGTATAGAAGGGACAAGCGAGCAGTTCTTC; CDR3 protein: CASSIEGTSEQFF
clone size: many; J gene: TRBJ2-5; D gene: TRBD1; V gene: TRBV2; CDR3 length: 14; CDR3 DNA: TGTGCCAGCAGTAACGACAGGGTACGAGAGACCCAGTACTTC; CDR3 protein: CASSNDRVRETQYF
clone size: NA; J gene: TRBJ1-5; D gene: NA; V gene: TRBV6-1; CDR3 length: 15; CDR3 DNA: TGTGCCAGCAGTGATGTAGGGAGTAGCAATCAGCCCCAGCATTTT; CDR3 protein: CASSDVGSSNQPQHF
clone size: many; J gene: TRBJ1-1; D gene: NA; V gene: TRBV4-1; CDR3 length: 14; CDR3 DNA: TGCGCCAGCAGCCAAGATGGGGGAGGAGATGAAGCTTTCTTT; CDR3 protein: CASSQDGGGDEAFF
clone size: many; J gene: TRBJ1-1; D gene: NA; V gene: TRBV7-9; CDR3 length: 15; CDR3 DNA: TGTGCCAGCAGCTCAAGCCGGGTCCTTAACACTGAAGCTTTCTTT; CDR3 protein: CASSSSRVLNTEAFF
clone size: many; J gene: TRBJ2-5; D gene: NA; V gene: TRBV5-4; CDR3 length: 14; CDR3 DNA: TGTGCCAGCAGCTTGGATAGGAGAGGGGAGACCCAGTACTTC; CDR3 protein: CASSLDRRGETQYF
clone size: NA; J gene: TRBJ2-3; D gene: TRBD2; V gene: TRBV9; CDR3 length: 14; CDR3 DNA: TGTGCCAGCAGCGGGACTAGCTATCCAGATACGCAGTATTTT; CDR3 protein: CASSGTSYPDTQYF
clone size: many; J gene: TRBJ1-2; D gene: NA; V gene: TRBV27; CDR3 length: 10; CDR3 DNA: TGTGCCACCTACCAGGGCGGCTACACCTTC; CDR3 protein: CATYQGGYTF
clone size: few; J gene: TRBJ2-1; D gene: TRBD2; V gene: TRBV11-2; CDR3 length: 15; CDR3 DNA: TGTGCCAGCAGCTTAGATCCTAGCGGCTACAATGAGCAGTTCTTC; CDR3 protein: CASSLDPSGYNEQFF
clone size: few; J gene: TRBJ2-5; D gene: TRBD1; V gene: TRBV29-1; CDR3 length: 15; CDR3 DNA: TGCAGCGTTCTACTGGACAGGTCTTCAGGAGAGACCCAGTACTTC; CDR3 protein: CSVLLDRSSGETQYF
clone size: many; J gene: TRBJ2-3; D gene: TRBD1; V gene: TRBV7-2; CDR3 length: 13; CDR3 DNA: TGTGCCACCGGGACAGGGGGGCCAGATACGCAGTATTTT; CDR3 protein: CATGTGGPDTQYF
clone size: many; J gene: TRBJ2-1; D gene: TRBD2; V gene: TRBV20-1; CDR3 length: 17; CDR3 DNA: TGCAGTGCACACGCTCTAGCGGGGAGCCGAACCTACAATGAGCAGTTCTTC; CDR3 protein: CSAHALAGSRTYNEQFF
clone size: many; J gene: TRBJ1-5; D gene: NA; V gene: TRBV30; CDR3 length: 13; CDR3 DNA: TGTGCCTGGGGAGGGGGGGTAGAACAGCCCCAGCATTTT; CDR3 protein: CAWGGGVEQPQHF
clone size: many; J gene: TRBJ1-1; D gene: NA; V gene: TRBV5-6; CDR3 length: 17; CDR3 DNA: TGTGCCAGCAGCCTTGGACAGATTTTCGCTCAGAACACTGAAGCTTTCTTT; CDR3 protein: CASSLGQIFAQNTEAFF
clone size: few; J gene: TRBJ2-1; D gene: TRBD1; V gene: TRBV20-1; CDR3 length: 13; CDR3 DNA: TGCAGTGCCTGGGACAGAAGGTACAATGAGCAGTTCTTC; CDR3 protein: CSAWDRRYNEQFF
clone size: many; J gene: TRBJ2-1; D gene: TRBD2; V gene: TRBV20-1; CDR3 length: 14; CDR3 DNA: TGCAGTGCTAGACGGGAAGCGGGAGGACGAGAGCAGTTCTTC; CDR3 protein: CSARREAGGREQFF
clone size: many; J gene: TRBJ2-5; D gene: NA; V gene: TRBV3-1; CDR3 length: 17; CDR3 DNA: TGTGCCAGCAGCACAAGGGGGACGGGGGTATCGCAAGAGACCCAGTACTTC; CDR3 protein: CASSTRGTGVSQETQYF
clone size: many; J gene: TRBJ1-2; D gene: NA; V gene: TRBV9; CDR3 length: 14; CDR3 DNA: TGTGCCAGCAGCGTAGCAGAGGGGTACTATGGCTACACCTTC; CDR3 protein: CASSVAEGYYGYTF
clone size: many; J gene: TRBJ2-4; D gene: TRBD2; V gene: TRBV7-9; CDR3 length: 16; CDR3 DNA: TGTGCCAGCAGCTCCTTAGCGGGACCGGGATTTGGCATTCAGTACTTC; CDR3 protein: CASSSLAGPGFGIQYF
clone size: many; J gene: TRBJ2-1; D gene: NA; V gene: TRBV20-1; CDR3 length: 18; CDR3 DNA: TGCAGTGCTAGAGATAATTCCCGGGGCGTGAGCTCCTACAATGAGCAGTTCTTC; CDR3 protein: CSARDNSRGVSSYNEQFF
clone size: many; J gene: TRBJ1-6; D gene: NA; V gene: TRBV2; CDR3 length: 14; CDR3 DNA: TGTGCCAGCAGTGAACGCGAAAGGGGATCACCCCTCCACTTT; CDR3 protein: CASSERERGSPLHF
clone size: many; J gene: TRBJ2-2; D gene: TRBD1; V gene: TRBV19; CDR3 length: 14; CDR3 DNA: TGTGCCAGTAGTGGGACAGGGGAGGCCGGGGAGCTGTTTTTT; CDR3 protein: CASSGTGEAGELFF
clone size: NA; J gene: TRBJ2-1; D gene: NA; V gene: TRBV5-6; CDR3 length: 15; CDR3 DNA: TGTGCCAGCAGCTTCTCGGTTGGAGTCCACAATGAGCAGTTCTTC; CDR3 protein: CASSFSVGVHNEQFF
clone size: NA; J gene: TRBJ2-1; D gene: NA; V gene: TRBV7-3; CDR3 length: 13; CDR3 DNA: TGTGCCAGCAGCCCGGGGTACCACAATGAGCAGCTCTTC; CDR3 protein: CASSPGYHNEQLF
clone size: many; J gene: TRBJ2-2; D gene: NA; V gene: TRBV5-1; CDR3 length: 13; CDR3 DNA: TGCGCCAGCAAGGCCTCAGATACCGGGGAGCTGTTTTTT; CDR3 protein: CASKASDTGELFF
clone size: NA; J gene: TRBJ2-7; D gene: NA; V gene: TRBV12-2; CDR3 length: 13; CDR3 DNA: TGTGCACGGCCGGGACGATTGAGGGGCGAGCAGTACTTC; CDR3 protein: CARPGRLRGEQYF
clone size: medium-sized; J gene: TRBJ1-6; D gene: NA; V gene: TRBV6-5; CDR3 length: 14; CDR3 DNA: TGTGCCAGCAGTTCCGCCAGTCAGGATTCACCCCTCCACTTT; CDR3 protein: CASSSASQDSPLHF
clone size: once; J gene: TRBJ2-7; D gene: TRBD2; V gene: TRBV27; CDR3 length: 15; CDR3 DNA: TGTGCCAGCAGTTTTAACGGGAGGGTCTTCTACGAGCAGTACTTC; CDR3 protein: CASSFNGRVFYEQYF